Given below is one T cell receptor (beta chain) in context. Its target antigen remains unknown. No much larger clone is present one base from it, and per-base qualities are unavailable. Inclusive of the bounding cysteine and phenylalanine, the CDR3 is 13 residues long. Only the CDR3 part of the read is kept: 39 bases, read in frame from the first base. Trimming removed 5 bases from V and 3 bases from J; the gene matches leave 4 bases unexplained. The germline V gene yields SQVTM for CDR1 and ANQGSEA for CDR2. The entry originates in a study of T cells after yellow fever vaccination (dated by TCRdb to between 2018 and 2021). Regarding the study in general: The SMART-Seq v4 Ultra Low Input RNA kit was used to prepare libraries from fractions with low cell numbers. Bulk TCR alpha and beta repertoires were sequenced longitudinally to track T-cell clones before and after primary and booster YFV17D yellow fever vaccination. Two healthy male donors made up the cohort, one aged 18 to 29 years and the other aged 30 to 40 years. Blood samples were taken at several timepoints before and after primary and secondary immunization, and bulk PBMC replicates and cell subsets were isolated.

Overall results and qualifications from the work: Compared with the primary T-cell response, the secondary T-cell response was weaker but faster, peaking on day 5 rather than day 15. FACS-sorted repertoires could contain abundant contaminating clonotypes from the bulk population, so computational filtering was required. A small fraction of clonotypes showed up in both the CD4 and CD8 compartments, probably as a result of convergent recombination. Because the study included only two donors, the extent to which the findings can be generalized is limited. Most clones expanded after primary vaccination were re-detected after the booster (96% of CD4 and approximately 89% of CD8), suggesting broad memory maintenance.

TCR cDNA was synthesized by 5'RACE template switching, through which a universal primer site and unique molecular identifiers were introduced. Priming of cDNA synthesis was performed from both the TCR alpha and TCR beta constant segments. Two PCR steps were used to amplify libraries, with sample barcodes and sequencing adapters being added in the second step. Sequencing of libraries was done on Illumina HiSeq 2500 (2x100 bp) or NovaSeq (2x150 bp). In the original analysis: Reads were demultiplexed and collapsed into UMI consensus sequences with MIGEC, and V(D)J alignment was performed with MiXCR. Using edgeR on replicate PBMC samples, clonotypes were called vaccine-responding if FDR was below 0.01 and the log2 fold change was above 5 up to day 15. Each bulk clonotype received a CD4 or CD8 identity based on whether the sequenced CD4 or CD8 repertoire contained that clonotype at higher abundance. Through fastp at Q25 and MiXCR, TCRdb rebuilt clones from the public reads, retaining in-frame beta chains. Every entry covers one CDR3 protein and lists the most common genes and DNA from its rows. Clone size and V and J calls follow TCRdb, not the original study. The sample table shows over 45,000 distinct CDR3 sequences, and 7.1% are seen once. The ten largest clones take up less than 45% of the sample.

Explained via the paper, the treatment or condition label denotes: live attenuated yellow fever vaccine strain. A standard Ficoll-Paque protocol was used to isolate PBMCs from peripheral blood. CD4 and CD8 T-cell fractions were isolated with Dynabeads CD4 and CD8 positive selection kits. TriZol was used to extract RNA from bulk PBMCs, CD4 and CD8 fractions, and dextramer-positive and dextramer-negative fractions. This chain is built from TRBV29-1 and TRBJ1-2; 9 bases in the junction line up with TRBD1. The origin of this receptor is a man aged 18 to 29 who received the YFV17D yellow fever vaccine. The source material was CD8+ T cells sorted from PBMCs, sampled on the day of the first yellow fever vaccination. DNA sequence: TGCAGCGTTCCTCGGGACAGGGACTATGGCTACACCTTC. It is translated as CSVPRDRDYGYTF. Reference TRBV29-1 and TRBJ1-2 genes cover what lies past the CDR3, so the full variable domain is SAVISQKPSRDICQRGTSLTIQCQVDSQVTMMFWYRQQPGQSLTLIATANQGSEATYESGFVIDKFPISRPNLTFSTLTVSNMSPEDSSIYLCSVPRDRDYGYTFGSGTRLTVV.